This T cell receptor beta chain is drawn from a study of Ad26.COV2.S vaccination and SARS-CoV-2 variants. In the study overall: The authors gave Ad26.COV2.S intramuscularly, either once or twice 56 days apart.

Sequenced by immunoSEQ multiplex PCR; TCRdb stores in-frame clones only, minus some. The sample lists roughly 400,000 clones; 80% to 95% were seen once. Per the germline V gene, CDR1 is MNHEY and CDR2 is SVGAGI. V lost 2 bases and J lost 1, with 6 bases in between. This CDR3 region has 14 residues. There are a few counts of this clone. Additional DNA sequences in this sample encode the identical CDR3. Stated treatment: 15 to 20 received Ad26.COV2.S at low or high dose, single or two shots; about five received placebo; per-sample allocation not given. Sampling happened 63 days after the first vaccine or placebo injection.

This sequence was found in a person aged 18-60 years who received the Ad26.COV2.S COVID-19 vaccine or a placebo. Sequenced here: peripheral blood, sampled in a trial of Ad26.COV2.S vaccine versus placebo. The J gene is TRBJ1-5, the V gene TRBV6-5; D uncertain. CDR3 protein: CASSYRGSNQPQHF. For the CDR3, the DNA is TGTGCCAGCAGTTACCGTGGGAGCAATCAGCCCCAGCATTTT.